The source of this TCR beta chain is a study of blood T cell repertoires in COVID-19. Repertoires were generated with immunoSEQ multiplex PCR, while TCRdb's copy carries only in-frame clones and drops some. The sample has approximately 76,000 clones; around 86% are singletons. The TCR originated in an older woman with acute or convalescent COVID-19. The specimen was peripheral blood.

DNA of the CDR3: TGTGCCAGTAGGGACAGGGGTCAGGGAGGCTACACCTTC. Encoded protein: CASRDRGQGGYTF. This chain joins TRBV19 and TRBJ1-2; the match to TRBD1 covers 9 bases. The germline V gene encodes CDR1 LNHDA and CDR2 SQIVND (reference sequence). The CDR3 consists of 13 residues. V shed 6 bases, J shed 8 bases, and the junction held 7 bases outside the gene matches.